This TCR beta chain appears in the sequencing data of a study of T cell changes during pregnancy in multiple sclerosis. Trimming removed 3 bases at V and 0 bases at J, with 9 bases between. The CDR3 sequence is 15 residues long. Germline V gives CDR1 SGHRS, CDR2 YFSETQ. Sequenced by immunoSEQ multiplex PCR; TCRdb stores in-frame clones only, minus some. The top ten clones hold 0.45% to 0.6% of a sample with just over 50,000 clones, 92% of them seen once. This chain connects TRBV5-1 to TRBJ2-2; D perhaps matches TRBD1 (5 bases). The receptor was isolated from a female donor with multiple sclerosis, enrolled in a pregnancy study. Sequenced here: CD4+ T cells from peripheral blood mononuclear cells, sampled after pregnancy. The chain's CDR3 is CASSSSTANTGELFF. In nucleotides, the CDR3 is TGCGCCAGCAGCTCGTCGACAGCGAACACCGGGGAGCTGTTTTTT.